The rows below give T cell receptor beta chains drawn from one sample of a study of glioma-infiltrating T cells. TCRdb re-analysed the multiplex PCR reads in MiXCR, keeping a single row per CDR3 protein. The sample includes around 99,000 distinct CDR3 sequences, 20% to 30% of them seen just once. Sequenced: glioma tissue, nonneoplastic brain tissue, or PBMCs (not recorded which). The source of these receptors is a human donor with low-grade glioma or glioblastoma, undergoing nonglioma brain surgery, or in good health (not recorded which). Both conserved end residues are part of each CDR3. The D gene is left open where the match is weak. Some rows have no size entry. The others give once, few or many, or a class for an expanded clone.

clone_size,v_call,j_call,d_call,cdr3_aa,cdr3_nt
many,TRBV2,TRBJ1-1,-,CASSTTVNTEAFF,TGTGCCAGCAGTACGACTGTTAACACTGAAGCTTTCTTT
-,TRBV7-9,TRBJ2-7,-,CASSSGRREQYF,TGTGCCAGCAGCTCAGGACGTCGCGAGCAGTACTTC
-,TRBV5-1,TRBJ2-2,-,CASREVVSGTNTGELFF,TGCGCCAGCAGGGAGGTGGTATCAGGGACGAACACCGGGGAGCTGTTTTTT
-,TRBV29-1,TRBJ2-1,-,CSSSTKGHSSYNEQLF,TGCAGCTCCAGCACCAAGGGGCACAGCTCCTACAATGAGCAGCTCTTC
many,TRBV29-1,TRBJ2-5,TRBD1,CSVGQGLGETQYF,TGCAGCGTTGGACAGGGATTAGGAGAGACCCAGTACTTC
many,TRBV6-1,TRBJ2-1,-,CASSPAGRYTEQFF,TGTGCCAGCTCACCTGCGGGCAGATACACGGAGCAGTTCTTC
-,TRBV27,TRBJ2-2,-,CARMKFRTGVSSSGELFF,TGTGCCAGAATGAAATTCCGGACCGGAGTCTCATCGTCCGGGGAGCTGTTTTTT
many,TRBV2,TRBJ1-6,-,CASAVYSYNSPLHF,TGTGCCAGCGCAGTTTACTCCTATAATTCACCCCTCCACTTT
many,TRBV20-1,TRBJ1-5,-,CSAAPGGQPQHF,TGCAGTGCTGCCCCGGGAGGTCAGCCCCAGCATTTT
-,TRBV11-2,TRBJ2-7,TRBD2,CASSFLAGGPGEQYF,TGTGCCAGCAGCTTCCTAGCGGGAGGGCCGGGAGAGCAGTACTTC
many,TRBV2,TRBJ1-5,-,CASSENQPQHF,TGTGCCAGCAGTGAGAATCAGCCCCAGCATTTT
many,TRBV7-3,TRBJ2-3,TRBD1,CASSSPSGGQGITDTQYF,TGTGCCAGCAGCTCACCATCAGGGGGACAGGGCATCACAGATACGCAGTATTTT
many,TRBV5-6,TRBJ2-5,-,CASSLLALEETQYF,TGTGCCAGCAGCTTGCTAGCCTTAGAAGAGACCCAGTACTTC
many,TRBV20-1,TRBJ2-3,-,CSARVAGSQYF,TGCAGTGCTAGAGTCGCGGGTTCGCAGTATTTT
many,TRBV20-1,TRBJ1-1,TRBD1,CSATLVQGLTEAFF,TGCAGTGCTACTTTAGTACAGGGGCTCACTGAAGCTTTCTTT
-,TRBV12-3/TRBV12-4,TRBJ1-3,TRBD1,CASSPAGTGAGNTIYF,TGTGCCAGCAGTCCCGCCGGGACAGGGGCTGGAAACACCATATATTTT
many,TRBV7-9,TRBJ2-1,TRBD2,CASSPTALAGEGNEQFF,TGTGCCAGCAGCCCGACGGCCTTAGCGGGAGAGGGGAATGAGCAGTTCTTC
many,TRBV18,TRBJ2-1,TRBD2,CASSFTSGSYNEQFF,TGTGCCAGCTCGTTTACTAGCGGGAGTTACAATGAGCAGTTCTTC
many,TRBV19,TRBJ2-7,TRBD1,CASTSGQGKLYEQYF,TGTGCCAGTACCTCCGGACAGGGGAAGTTATACGAGCAGTACTTC
many,TRBV6-2/TRBV6-3,TRBJ2-1,-,CASTLGYNEQFF,TGTGCCAGCACCCTGGGGTACAATGAGCAGTTCTTC
many,TRBV28,TRBJ2-7,-,CASTPWSSRNPSYEQYF,TGTGCCAGCACTCCCTGGTCGAGTAGAAACCCCTCCTACGAGCAGTACTTC
-,TRBV5-6,TRBJ1-1,-,CASSGGGWITEAFF,TGTGCCAGCAGCGGGGGCGGTTGGATCACTGAAGCTTTCTTT
many,TRBV5-1,TRBJ1-1,-,CASSYVNTEAFF,TGCGCCAGCAGCTACGTGAACACTGAAGCTTTCTTT
few,TRBV7-9,TRBJ1-5,-,CASSPSQGIQPQHF,TGTGCCAGCAGCCCCTCCCAGGGAATTCAGCCCCAGCATTTT
-,TRBV4-1,TRBJ2-1,TRBD2,CASSPPLLAGGPYNEQFF,TGCGCCAGCAGCCCACCTCTACTAGCGGGAGGCCCCTACAATGAGCAGTTCTTC
many,TRBV6-2/TRBV6-3,TRBJ1-1,-,CASSYDRTPNTEAFF,TGTGCCAGCAGTTACGATAGGACACCGAACACTGAAGCTTTCTTT
-,TRBV20-1,TRBJ2-1,TRBD2,CSDRRAGGPYNEQFF,TGCAGTGATAGAAGGGCGGGAGGGCCGTACAATGAGCAGTTCTTC
many,TRBV5-1,TRBJ2-7,-,CASSLDKYEQYF,TGCGCCAGCAGCTTGGACAAGTACGAGCAGTACTTC
few,TRBV19,TRBJ2-3,-,CASSSGKTSTDTQYF,TGTGCCAGTAGTTCAGGAAAAACTAGCACAGATACGCAGTATTTT
-,TRBV7-9,TRBJ1-3,TRBD1,CATRLGTGDGEKGNTIYF,TGTGCCACCAGACTCGGGACAGGAGATGGAGAAAAGGGAAACACCATATATTTT
-,TRBV7-9,TRBJ2-7,-,CASSYSRGFDHEQYF,TGTGCCAGCAGCTACTCCAGGGGATTCGACCACGAGCAGTACTTC
many,TRBV24-1,TRBJ2-3,-,CATSDLRGRGTDTQYF,TGTGCCACCAGTGATTTGCGGGGCAGGGGCACAGATACGCAGTATTTT
many,TRBV7-2,TRBJ2-7,TRBD2,CASSTQSGVDNEQYF,TGTGCCAGCAGCACCCAGAGCGGGGTTGACAACGAGCAGTACTTC
-,TRBV29-1,TRBJ2-7,TRBD1,CSVAVDRAPYEQYF,TGCAGCGTTGCGGTGGACAGGGCCCCCTACGAGCAGTACTTC